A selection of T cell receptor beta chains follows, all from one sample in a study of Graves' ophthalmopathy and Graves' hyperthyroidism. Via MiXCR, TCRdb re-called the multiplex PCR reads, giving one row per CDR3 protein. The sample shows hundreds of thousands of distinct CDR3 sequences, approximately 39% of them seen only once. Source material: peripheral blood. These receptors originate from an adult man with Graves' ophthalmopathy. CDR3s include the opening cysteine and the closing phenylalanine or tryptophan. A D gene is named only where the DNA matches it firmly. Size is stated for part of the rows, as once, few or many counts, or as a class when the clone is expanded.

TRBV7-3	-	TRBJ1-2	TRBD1	TGTGCCAGCTCACCGACCGGGACAGGGGTCTATGGCTACACCTTC	CASSPTGTGVYGYTF
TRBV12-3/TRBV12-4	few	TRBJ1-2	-	TGTGCTAGTGGTTCTATCGTCGGGGGGCTCTATGGCTACACCTTC	CASGSIVGGLYGYTF
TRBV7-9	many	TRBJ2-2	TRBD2	TGTGCCATCCGGGAGGAAGGGACCGGGGAGCTGTTTTTT	CAIREEGTGELFF
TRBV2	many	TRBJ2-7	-	TGTGCCAGCACGGGGTCTCCCTACGAGCAGTACTTC	CASTGSPYEQYF
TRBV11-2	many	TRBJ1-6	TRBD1	TGTGCCAGCAGCTTTGGACAGGGGAGTTCACCCCTCCACTTT	CASSFGQGSSPLHF
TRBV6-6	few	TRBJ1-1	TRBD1	TGTGCCAGCAGTTACCAGGCGACAGGGGGTTTGAAGGCTTTCTTT	CASSYQATGGLKAFF
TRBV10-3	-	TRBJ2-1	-	TGTGCCATCAGTGAGCGCGGTTTGAGCTACAATGAGCAGTTCTTC	CAISERGLSYNEQFF
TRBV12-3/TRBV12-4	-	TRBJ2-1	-	TGTGCCAGCAGTTTAGGACAGTACAATGAGCAGTTCTTC	CASSLGQYNEQFF
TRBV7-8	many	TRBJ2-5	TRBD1	TGTGCCAGCACCCCTCACCGGGACAGAAAAGAGACCCAGTACTTC	CASTPHRDRKETQYF
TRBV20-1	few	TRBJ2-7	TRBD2	TGCAGTGCTCCCGGGACTAGCGTCCCCTACGAGCAGTACTTC	CSAPGTSVPYEQYF
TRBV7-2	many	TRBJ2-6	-	TGTGCCAGCAGCTTAGTAACCTGGGCCGGGGCCAACGTCCTGACTTTC	CASSLVTWAGANVLTF
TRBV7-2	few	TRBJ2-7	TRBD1	TGTGCCAGCAGGGTCGCTCACCATGGACAGGGGGGGCTCGAGCAGTACTTC	CASRVAHHGQGGLEQYF
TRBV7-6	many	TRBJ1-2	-	TGTGCCAGCAGCTCCACGAGCGACCCCTATGGCTACACCTTC	CASSSTSDPYGYTF
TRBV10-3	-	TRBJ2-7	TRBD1	TGTGCCAGTTCCGGGACAGGTGTCCGGGAGCAGTACTTC	CASSGTGVREQYF
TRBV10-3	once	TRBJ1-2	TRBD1	TGTGCCATCAGGCCGGAAGAGACGGGTGGGACAGGGCCTAACTATGGCTACACCTTC	CAIRPEETGGTGPNYGYTF
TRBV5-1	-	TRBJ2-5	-	TGCGCCAGCAGCTCTGGGACCCAGGACTTC	CASSSGTQDF
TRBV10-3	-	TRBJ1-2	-	TGTGCCATCAGTGGGGGCGACCCCTATGGCTACACCTTC	CAISGGDPYGYTF
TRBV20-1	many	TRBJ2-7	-	TGCAGTGCTGCCGGCGGCCAGGGGAGCGGCCACGAGCAGTACTTC	CSAAGGQGSGHEQYF
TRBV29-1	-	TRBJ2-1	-	TGCAGCGTTTCGTCCAATGAGCAGTTCTTC	CSVSSNEQFF
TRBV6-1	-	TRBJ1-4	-	TGTGCCAGCAGTGAAAACATCGGGAGTGAAAAACTGTTTTTT	CASSENIGSEKLFF
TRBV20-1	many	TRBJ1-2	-	TGCAGTGCCCCCGAGACGGGGGGCCTGAGAGGCTACACCTTC	CSAPETGGLRGYTF
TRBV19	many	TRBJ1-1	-	TGTGCCAGCAGCATGGGACGGAACACTGAAGCTTTCTTT	CASSMGRNTEAFF
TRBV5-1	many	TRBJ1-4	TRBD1	TGCGCCAGCAGCTTGGAAGGGGACAGGGGAACGGAACTGTTTTTT	CASSLEGDRGTELFF
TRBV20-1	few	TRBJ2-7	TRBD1	TGCAGTGCTAGAGAAGGGACAGGGACCTACGAGCAGTACTTC	CSAREGTGTYEQYF
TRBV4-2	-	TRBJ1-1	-	TGTGCCAGCTCACCTTCCGAATTGCCACTGAACACTGAAGCTTTCTTT	CASSPSELPLNTEAFF
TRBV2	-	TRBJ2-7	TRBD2	TGTGCCAGCAGCTTAGGCAGGTCTAGCGGGAACTACGAGCAGTACTTC	CASSLGRSSGNYEQYF
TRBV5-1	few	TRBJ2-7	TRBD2	TGCGCCAGCAGCTTGGCAGGGACTAGCGGAGTTAGGGAGCAGTACTTC	CASSLAGTSGVREQYF
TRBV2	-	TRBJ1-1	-	TGTGCCAGCAGTGGGGGCCTTTACACTGAAGCTTTCTTT	CASSGGLYTEAFF
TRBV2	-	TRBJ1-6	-	TGTGCCAGCGGGCGGGACGGGGCCTGGAATTCACCCCTCCACTTT	CASGRDGAWNSPLHF
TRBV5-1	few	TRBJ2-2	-	TGCGCCAGCAGCTTGGATAGCACCCGGAACACCGGGGAGCTGTTTTTT	CASSLDSTRNTGELFF
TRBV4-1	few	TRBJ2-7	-	TGCGCCAGCAGCCAACAACAGGCGGGCCCCTACGAGCAGTACTTC	CASSQQQAGPYEQYF
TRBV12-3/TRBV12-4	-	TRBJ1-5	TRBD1	TGTGCCAGCAGTGTACAGGGGGGGGAGACCCAGCATTTT	CASSVQGGETQHF
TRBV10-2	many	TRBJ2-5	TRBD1	TGCGCCAGCAGACGCTGGACAGGGTGGGAAGAGACCCAGTACTTC	CASRRWTGWEETQYF
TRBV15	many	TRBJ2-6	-	TGTGCCACCCGAAAAGGTGCGGGGGCCAACGTCCTGACTTTC	CATRKGAGANVLTF
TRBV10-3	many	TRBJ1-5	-	TGTGCCATCAGGGGGGGTGTCGATCAGCCCCAGCATTTT	CAIRGGVDQPQHF
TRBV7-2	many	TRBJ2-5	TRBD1	TGTGCCAGCAGAACTCCGGGACAGGGCTCCCAAGAGACCCAGTACTTC	CASRTPGQGSQETQYF
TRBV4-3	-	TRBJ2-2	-	TGCGCCAGCAGCCTACATGCCGCCGGGGAGCTGTTTTTT	CASSLHAAGELFF
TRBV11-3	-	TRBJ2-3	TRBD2	TGTGCCAGCAGCAACCGACTAGCGGGAGTGTGGTTGCAGTATTTT	CASSNRLAGVWLQYF